The clone carrying this T cell receptor beta chain was seen more than once but under ten times. The study reverse transcribed the entire isolated RNA, so it sequenced expressed TCRB transcripts. Mean read depth for naive, central memory and regulatory T cell samples was roughly 4 million reads. Sequencing was performed with immunoSEQ multiplex PCR; in TCRdb, only in-frame clones are kept and a portion is missing. In the table there are some 150,000 clones, roughly 10% of which are singletons. The sample is drawn from a study of beta chain features in type 1 diabetes. After removal of 4 bases from V and 3 bases from J, the junction contained 8 bases not matched to a gene. The CDR3 loop spans 15 amino acids. Per the germline V gene, CDR1 is SGHTA and CDR2 is FQGNSA.

The chain has TRBV7-2 and TRBJ1-1; TRBD1 aligns across 7 bases. The source of this sequence is a woman in her 40s in good health. The sequenced material came from central memory CD4+ T cells from blood. The CDR3 DNA reads TGTGCCAGCAGCTCCGCAGGGGGTGGGGACACTGAAGCTTTCTTT. Protein product: CASSSAGGGDTEAFF.